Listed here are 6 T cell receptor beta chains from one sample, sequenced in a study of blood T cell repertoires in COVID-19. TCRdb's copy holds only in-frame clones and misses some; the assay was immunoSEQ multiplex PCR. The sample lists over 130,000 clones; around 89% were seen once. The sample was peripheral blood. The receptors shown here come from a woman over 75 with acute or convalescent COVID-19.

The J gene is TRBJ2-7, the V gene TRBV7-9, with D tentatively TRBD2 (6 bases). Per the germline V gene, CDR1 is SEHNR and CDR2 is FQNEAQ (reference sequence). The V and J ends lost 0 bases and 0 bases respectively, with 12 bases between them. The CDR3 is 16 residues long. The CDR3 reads CASSLAEGSYSYEQYF. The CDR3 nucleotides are TGTGCCAGCAGCTTAGCGGAGGGGTCCTACTCCTACGAGCAGTACTTC.

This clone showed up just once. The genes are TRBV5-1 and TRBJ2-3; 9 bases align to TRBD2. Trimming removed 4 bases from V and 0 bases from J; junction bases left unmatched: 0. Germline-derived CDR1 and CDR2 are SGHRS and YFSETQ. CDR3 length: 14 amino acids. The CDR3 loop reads CASSAGGSTDTQYF. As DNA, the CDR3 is TGCGCCAGCAGCGCGGGGGGGAGCACAGATACGCAGTATTTT. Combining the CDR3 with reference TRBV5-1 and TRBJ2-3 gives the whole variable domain KAGVTQTPRYLIKTRGQQVTLSCSPISGHRSVSWYQQTPGQGLQFLFEYFSETQRNKGNFPGRFSGRQFSNSRSEMNVSTLELGDSALYLCASSAGGSTDTQYFGPGTRLTVL.

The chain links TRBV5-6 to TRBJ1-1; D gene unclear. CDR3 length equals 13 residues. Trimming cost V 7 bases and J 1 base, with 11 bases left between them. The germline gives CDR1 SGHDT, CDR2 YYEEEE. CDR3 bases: TGTGCCAGCTTCCGACGGGAGAACACTGAAGCTTTCTTT. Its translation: CASFRRENTEAFF.

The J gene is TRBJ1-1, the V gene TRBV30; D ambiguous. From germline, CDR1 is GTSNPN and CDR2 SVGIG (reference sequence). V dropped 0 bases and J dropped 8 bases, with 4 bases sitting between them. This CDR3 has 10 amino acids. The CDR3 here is CAWSVQEAFF. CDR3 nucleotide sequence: TGTGCCTGGAGTGTACAGGAAGCTTTCTTT.

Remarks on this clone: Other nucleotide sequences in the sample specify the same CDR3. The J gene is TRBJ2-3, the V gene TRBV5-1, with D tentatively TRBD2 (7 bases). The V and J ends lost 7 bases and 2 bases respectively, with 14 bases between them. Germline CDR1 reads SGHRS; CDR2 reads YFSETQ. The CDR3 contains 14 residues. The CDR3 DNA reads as TGCGCCAGCTCGCTGGGGGGGGCCACAGATACGCAGTATTTT. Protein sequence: CASSLGGATDTQYF.

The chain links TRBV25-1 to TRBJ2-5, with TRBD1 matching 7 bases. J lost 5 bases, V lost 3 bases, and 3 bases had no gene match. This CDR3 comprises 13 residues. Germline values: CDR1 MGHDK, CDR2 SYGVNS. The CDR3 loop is CASSETGWETQYF. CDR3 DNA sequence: TGTGCCAGCAGTGAGACAGGGTGGGAGACCCAGTACTTC.